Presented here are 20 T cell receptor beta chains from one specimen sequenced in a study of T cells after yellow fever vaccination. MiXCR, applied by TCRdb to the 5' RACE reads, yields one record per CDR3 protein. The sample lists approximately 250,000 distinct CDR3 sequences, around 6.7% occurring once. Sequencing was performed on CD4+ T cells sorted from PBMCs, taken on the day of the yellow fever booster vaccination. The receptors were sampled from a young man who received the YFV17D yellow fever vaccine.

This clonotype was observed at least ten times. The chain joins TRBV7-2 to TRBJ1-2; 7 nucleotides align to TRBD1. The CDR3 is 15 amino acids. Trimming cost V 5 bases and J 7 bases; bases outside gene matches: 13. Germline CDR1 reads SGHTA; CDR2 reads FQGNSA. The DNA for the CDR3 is TGTGCCAGCAGCCCCCGGTCGCAGGGGGACGGTGGCTACACCTTC. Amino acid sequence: CASSPRSQGDGGYTF.

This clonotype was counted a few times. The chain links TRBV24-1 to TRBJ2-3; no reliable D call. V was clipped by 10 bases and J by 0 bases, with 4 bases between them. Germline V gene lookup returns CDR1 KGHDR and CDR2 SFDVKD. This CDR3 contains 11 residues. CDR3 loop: CATASTDTQYF. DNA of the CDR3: TGTGCCACGGCTAGCACAGATACGCAGTATTTT.

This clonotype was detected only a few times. Written as DNA, the CDR3 is TGTGCCAGCAGCTTAGGCGGGAAGGTGTCCAAAAACATTCAGTACTTC. Encoded protein: CASSLGGKVSKNIQYF. The chain recombines TRBV7-2 with TRBJ2-4, with D tentatively TRBD2 (6 bases). The CDR3 consists of 16 residues. V was pared by 1 base and J by 2 bases, with 12 bases between. The germline CDR1 and CDR2 sequences are SGHTA and FQGNSA.

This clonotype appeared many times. CDR3 coding DNA: TGTGCCAGCAGCCAAGACAGAAACTATGGCTACACCTTC. Protein: CASSQDRNYGYTF. The rearrangement links TRBV14 to TRBJ1-2; D is uncertain. This CDR3 spans 13 amino acids. Germline values: CDR1 SGHDN, CDR2 FVKESK. Trimming took off 0 bases at V and 2 bases at J, with 4 bases between the two ends.

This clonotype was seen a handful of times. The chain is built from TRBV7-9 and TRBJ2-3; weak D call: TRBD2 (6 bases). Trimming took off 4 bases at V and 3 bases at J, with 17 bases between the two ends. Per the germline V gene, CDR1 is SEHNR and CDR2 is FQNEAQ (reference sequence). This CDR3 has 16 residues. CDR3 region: CASSSWRGGTTDTQYF. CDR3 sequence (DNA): TGTGCCAGCAGCTCTTGGAGGGGCGGGACGACAGATACGCAGTATTTT.

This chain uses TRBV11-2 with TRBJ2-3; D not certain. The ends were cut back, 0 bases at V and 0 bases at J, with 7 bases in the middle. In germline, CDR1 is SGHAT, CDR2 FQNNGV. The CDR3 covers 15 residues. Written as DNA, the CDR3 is TGTGCCAGCAGCTTAGATCCTACTAGCACAGATACGCAGTATTTT. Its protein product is CASSLDPTSTDTQYF.

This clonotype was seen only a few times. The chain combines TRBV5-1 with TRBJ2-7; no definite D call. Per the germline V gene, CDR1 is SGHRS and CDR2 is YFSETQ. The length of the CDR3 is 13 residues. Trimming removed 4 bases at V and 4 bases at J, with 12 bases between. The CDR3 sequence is CASSDSEVYEQYF. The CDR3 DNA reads TGCGCCAGCAGCGACTCAGAGGTGTACGAGCAGTACTTC.

CDR3 residues: CASNPGGSWAQYF. The CDR3, as DNA: TGTGCCAGCAACCCGGGGGGCTCCTGGGCCCAGTACTTC. The chain joins TRBV11-2 to TRBJ2-5; TRBD2 might be the D (7 bases). The CDR3 runs to 13 residues. CDR1 is SGHAT and CDR2 is FQNNGV in the germline V gene. The V and J ends lost 7 bases and 9 bases respectively, with 18 bases between them.

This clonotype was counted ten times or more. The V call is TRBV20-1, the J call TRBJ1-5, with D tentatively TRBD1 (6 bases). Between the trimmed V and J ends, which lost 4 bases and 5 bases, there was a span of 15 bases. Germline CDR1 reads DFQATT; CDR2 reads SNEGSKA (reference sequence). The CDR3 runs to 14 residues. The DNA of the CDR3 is TGCAGTGCTAACAAGTTGGGGGCGGATCAGCCCCAGCATTTT. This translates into CSANKLGADQPQHF.

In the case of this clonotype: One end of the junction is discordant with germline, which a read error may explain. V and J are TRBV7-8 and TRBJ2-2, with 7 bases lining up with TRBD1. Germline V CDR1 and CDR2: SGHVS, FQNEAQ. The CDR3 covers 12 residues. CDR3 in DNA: TGTGCCAGCAGCTTCCCCCAGGGGGAGCTATTTTTT. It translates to CASSFPQGELFF.

CDR3 in amino acids: CASSLRLAGNNEQFF. CDR3 DNA sequence: TGTGCCAGCAGCTTAAGACTAGCGGGGAACAATGAGCAGTTCTTC. The chain is built from TRBV7-9 and TRBJ2-1; 11 bases line up with TRBD2. The CDR3 has 15 residues. Germline V gene data show CDR1 as SEHNR and CDR2 as FQNEAQ (reference sequence). V dropped 2 bases and J dropped 5; count of bases not matched to a gene: 2.

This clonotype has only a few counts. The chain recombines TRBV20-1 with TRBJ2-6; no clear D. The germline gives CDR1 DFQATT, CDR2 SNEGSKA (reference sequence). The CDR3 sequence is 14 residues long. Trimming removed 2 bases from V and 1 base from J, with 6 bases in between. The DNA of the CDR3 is TGCAGTGCTAGAAGTGTTTCTGGGGCCAACGTCCTGACTTTC. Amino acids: CSARSVSGANVLTF.

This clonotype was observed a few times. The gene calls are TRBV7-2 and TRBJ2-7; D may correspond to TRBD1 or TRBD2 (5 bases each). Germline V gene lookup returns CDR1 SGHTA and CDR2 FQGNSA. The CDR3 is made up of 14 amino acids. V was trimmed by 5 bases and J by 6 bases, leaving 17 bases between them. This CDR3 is CASSRGTVVVEQYF. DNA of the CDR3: TGTGCCAGCAGCAGAGGGACCGTCGTAGTCGAGCAGTACTTC.

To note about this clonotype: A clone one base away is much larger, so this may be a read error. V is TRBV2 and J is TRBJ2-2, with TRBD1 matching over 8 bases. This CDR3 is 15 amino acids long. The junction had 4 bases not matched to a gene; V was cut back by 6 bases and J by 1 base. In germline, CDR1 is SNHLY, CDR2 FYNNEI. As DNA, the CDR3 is TGTGCCAGCAGACCTGACAGGGGGAACACCGGGGAGCTGTTTTTT. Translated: CASRPDRGNTGELFF.

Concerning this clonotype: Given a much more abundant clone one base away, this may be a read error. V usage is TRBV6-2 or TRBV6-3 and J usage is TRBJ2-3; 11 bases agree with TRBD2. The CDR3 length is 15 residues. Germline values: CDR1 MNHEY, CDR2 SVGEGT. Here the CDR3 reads CTSSYPGTSGDTQYF. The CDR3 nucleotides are TGTACCAGCAGTTACCCCGGGACTAGCGGAGATACGCAGTATTTT.

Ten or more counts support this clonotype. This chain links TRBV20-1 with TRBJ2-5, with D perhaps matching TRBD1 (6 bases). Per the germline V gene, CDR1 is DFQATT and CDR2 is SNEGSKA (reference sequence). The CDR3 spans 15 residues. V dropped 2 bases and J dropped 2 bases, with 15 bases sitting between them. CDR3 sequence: CSARRLGADQETQYF. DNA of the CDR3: TGCAGTGCTAGACGGTTGGGGGCCGATCAAGAGACCCAGTACTTC.

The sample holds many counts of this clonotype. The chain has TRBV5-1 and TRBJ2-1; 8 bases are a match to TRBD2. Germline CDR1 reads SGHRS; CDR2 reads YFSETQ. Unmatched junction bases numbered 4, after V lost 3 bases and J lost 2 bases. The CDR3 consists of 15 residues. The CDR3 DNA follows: TGCGCCAGCAGCTGGTCACTAGCGGCCTACAATGAGCAGTTCTTC. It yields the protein CASSWSLAAYNEQFF.

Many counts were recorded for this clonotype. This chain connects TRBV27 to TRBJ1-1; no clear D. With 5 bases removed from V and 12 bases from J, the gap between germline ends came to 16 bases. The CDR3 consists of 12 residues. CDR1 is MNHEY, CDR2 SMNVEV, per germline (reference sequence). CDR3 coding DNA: TGTGCCAGCAGTACCCTTAATGGGTGGTCTTTCTTT. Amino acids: CASSTLNGWSFF.

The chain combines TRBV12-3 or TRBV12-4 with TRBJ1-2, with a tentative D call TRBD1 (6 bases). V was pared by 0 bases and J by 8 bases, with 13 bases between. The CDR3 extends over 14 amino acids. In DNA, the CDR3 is TGTGCCAGCAGTTTAGCTTCGGGGGCAGACGGCTACACCTTC. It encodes CASSLASGADGYTF.

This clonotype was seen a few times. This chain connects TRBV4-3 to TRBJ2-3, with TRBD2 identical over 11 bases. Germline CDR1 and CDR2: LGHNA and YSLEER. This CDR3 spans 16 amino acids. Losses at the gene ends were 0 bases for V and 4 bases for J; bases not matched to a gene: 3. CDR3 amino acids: CASSQDLAGGPDTQYF. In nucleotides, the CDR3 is TGCGCCAGCAGCCAAGACTTAGCGGGAGGGCCAGATACGCAGTATTTT.